Listed below are T cell receptor beta chains from one sample, sequenced in a study of response to subunit inactivated influenza vaccine. From the RT-PCR reads, TCRdb called clonotypes with MiXCR, one entry per CDR3 protein. The sample contains 500,000 to 650,000 distinct CDR3 sequences, 7.6% of which appear only once. The source material was PBMCs from blood, sampled roughly 24 months after vaccination. The receptors were gathered from a man between 45 and 75 years old who received an inactivated influenza vaccine. The CDR3 runs from the conserved cysteine through the conserved F or W. A D gene is named only where the DNA matches it firmly. Rows give clone size only sometimes, using once, few, many, or a class for an expanded clone.

- | TRBJ1-2 | TRBV7-2 | - | TGTGCCAGCAGCACGAAGGCTAACTATGGCTACACCTTC | CASSTKANYGYTF
many | TRBJ2-3 | TRBV18 | - | TGTGCCAGCTCAACCGGGCCGGCAGATACGCAGTATTTT | CASSTGPADTQYF
few | TRBJ2-2 | TRBV7-9 | TRBD2 | TGTGCCAGCAGCGCCAGCCCGGGACTAGCGGGCGGGGAGCTGTTTTTT | CASSASPGLAGGELFF
- | TRBJ2-2 | TRBV29-1 | - | TGCAGCGGTCGACAGAACACCGGGGAGCTGTTTTTT | CSGRQNTGELFF
- | TRBJ1-3 | TRBV3-1 | - | TGTGCCAGCAGCCAAGCGCCAGGAACTGGAAACACCATATATTTT | CASSQAPGTGNTIYF
many | TRBJ2-4 | TRBV4-3 | - | TGCGCCAGCAGCCAAGATAGGGTTTGGGGTGGTCTTCTAGCCAAAAACATTCAGTACTTC | CASSQDRVWGGLLAKNIQYF
- | TRBJ2-5 | TRBV28 | - | TGTGCCAGCAGTTTACTGGGCAGGCCGCAAGAGACCCAGTACTTC | CASSLLGRPQETQYF
- | TRBJ2-5 | TRBV6-1 | TRBD1 | TGTGCCAGCACCGGGGTCACGGACAGGGGGGAGACCCAGTACTTC | CASTGVTDRGETQYF
many | TRBJ2-3 | TRBV20-1 | - | TGCAGTGCCCAAGCGCGCATCACAGATACGCAGTATTTT | CSAQARITDTQYF
few | TRBJ2-7 | TRBV4-3 | - | TGCGCCAGCAGCCAAGAAGTGGGGGGTCTGGGCGAGCAGTACTTC | CASSQEVGGLGEQYF
few | TRBJ1-1 | TRBV18 | - | TGTGCCAGCTCAATATCAGGTCCTGGCAGCCAGAACACTGAAGCTTTCTTT | CASSISGPGSQNTEAFF
few | TRBJ2-3 | TRBV28 | TRBD2 | TGTGCCAGCAGTACTAGCGGCTACACAGATACGCAGTATTTT | CASSTSGYTDTQYF
many | TRBJ2-1 | TRBV4-2 | TRBD2 | TGTGCCAGCAGCCAAACCCCAGGCGGGAGGGTCGATGAGCAGTTCTTC | CASSQTPGGRVDEQFF
many | TRBJ1-3 | TRBV9 | TRBD1 | TGTGCCAGCAGCGCACGACAGGGCTCTGGAAACACCATATATTTT | CASSARQGSGNTIYF
- | TRBJ2-5 | TRBV5-1 | - | TGCGCCAGCAGCTCTTGGGGGGCACGGGAGACCCAGTACTTC | CASSSWGARETQYF
few | TRBJ1-1 | TRBV11-3 | - | TGTGCCAGCAGCTTAAAATCAGGGACTGAAGCTTTCTTT | CASSLKSGTEAFF
many | TRBJ2-5 | TRBV5-1 | TRBD2 | TGCGCCAGCAGCTCGAAGACTAGCGGGGAGACCCAGTACTTC | CASSSKTSGETQYF
many | TRBJ1-4 | TRBV20-1 | TRBD1 | TGCAGTGCTTCAGGGGGTACTAATGAAAAACTGTTTTTT | CSASGGTNEKLFF
many | TRBJ2-1 | TRBV11-1 | - | TGTGCCAGCAGCTTCAATTTCGGGTCTGGCGAGCAGTTCTTC | CASSFNFGSGEQFF
- | TRBJ2-7 | TRBV10-3 | - | TGTGCCATCAGTGAGTCGATGGGCTACGAGCAGTACTTC | CAISESMGYEQYF
many | TRBJ2-1 | TRBV7-8 | - | TGTGCCAGCAGCTTAGTGTTGGGAACAGCAAATAATGAGCAGTTCTTC | CASSLVLGTANNEQFF
- | TRBJ2-6 | TRBV7-2 | - | TGTGCCAGCAGCTTAGCCTGGTTGTCCCCTACCTCTGGGGCCAACGTCCTGACTTTC | CASSLAWLSPTSGANVLTF
- | TRBJ1-5 | TRBV5-4 | - | TGTGCCAGCAGCCCAGGACCTGATCAGCCCCAGCATTTT | CASSPGPDQPQHF
many | TRBJ2-1 | TRBV4-3 | - | TGCGCCAGCAGCCAAGATTGGTCCGTCTACAATGAGCAGTTCTTC | CASSQDWSVYNEQFF
few | TRBJ2-1 | TRBV20-1 | TRBD2 | TGCAGTGCTAGAGATGTCCCTAGCGGGAGCAGTGAGCAGTTCTTC | CSARDVPSGSSEQFF
few | TRBJ2-7 | TRBV12-3/TRBV12-4 | - | TGTGCCAGCAGTCAGCTAGGCGGGGCGACCTACGAGCAGTACTTC | CASSQLGGATYEQYF
- | TRBJ2-2 | TRBV10-3 | - | TGTGCCATCAGTGAGGACACCGGGGAGCTGTTTTTT | CAISEDTGELFF
many | TRBJ2-7 | TRBV6-6 | - | TGTGCCACCAACGACGGAGGCTACGAGCAGTACTTC | CATNDGGYEQYF
few | TRBJ2-7 | TRBV20-1 | - | TGCAGTGCTAGCCCGGACAGTTACGAGCAGTACTTC | CSASPDSYEQYF
- | TRBJ2-2 | TRBV2 | - | TGTGCCAGCAGTGGTTTGAGTCCGACCGGGGAGCTGTTTTTT | CASSGLSPTGELFF
- | TRBJ2-3 | TRBV28 | - | TGTGCCAGCAGCCGAGGGGGGGTCGTAGATACGCAGTATTTT | CASSRGGVVDTQYF